A single sample is the source of the 4 T cell receptor beta chains below, sequenced in a study of siplizumab effects on memory and regulatory T cells. Cells from the mixed lymphocyte reaction underwent coculture for under seven days at 37 degrees C. Sequenced by immunoSEQ multiplex PCR; TCRdb stores in-frame clones only, minus some. The sample carries about 20,000 clones, around 42% recorded once. These receptors have no identified antigens. Sequenced material: CFSE-low (dividing) CD4+ T cells sorted from an allogeneic mixed lymphocyte reaction. These receptors came from a human donor in good health; the cells came from an allogeneic mixed lymphocyte reaction.

This clone was seen only a few times. The chain combines TRBV20-1 with TRBJ2-1, with D uncertain. Germline values: CDR1 DFQATT, CDR2 SNEGSKA (reference sequence). V was trimmed by 5 bases and J by 4 bases, leaving 6 bases between them. The CDR3 contains 11 residues. The CDR3 sequence is CSAYIYNEQFF. The CDR3 bases are TGCAGTGCTTATATATACAATGAGCAGTTCTTC.

This clone was counted only a few times. V gene TRBV19 combines with J gene TRBJ2-3; the match to TRBD2 covers 7 bases. The V gene's germline CDR1 is LNHDA and CDR2 SQIVND (reference sequence). CDR3 length equals 14 residues. The ends lost 6 bases at V and 1 base at J; junction bases unmatched: 4. The CDR3: CASRRTSGTDTQYF. The CDR3 DNA follows: TGTGCCAGTAGGCGTACTAGCGGCACAGATACGCAGTATTTT.

This clone was counted between two and nine times. J is TRBJ2-5 and V is TRBV5-1, with D perhaps TRBD1 (6 bases). The germline V and J ends were trimmed by 3 bases and 1 base, with 10 bases remaining between them. Germline values: CDR1 SGHRS, CDR2 YFSETQ. The CDR3 length is 14 residues. This CDR3 is CASSSGTLQETQYF. The CDR3 nucleotides read TGCGCCAGCAGCTCGGGGACACTCCAAGAGACCCAGTACTTC.

The J gene is TRBJ2-5, the V gene TRBV5-1, with TRBD2 identical over 12 bases. CDR3 length equals 17 residues. Germline loops: CDR1 SGHRS, CDR2 YFSETQ. The V gene end was trimmed by 0 bases and the J gene end by 5 bases; junction bases not matched to a gene: 8. The CDR3 is CASSLALAGGLSETQYF. The CDR3 nucleotides are TGCGCCAGCAGCTTGGCCCTAGCGGGGGGGCTTTCTGAGACCCAGTACTTC.